Only one count was recorded for the clone carrying this T cell receptor (beta chain). What it binds is not known. This same CDR3 is encoded by further DNA sequences in the sample. These data belong to a study of shared clonotypes between healthy human individuals. Across the whole study: For every donor, three CD4 naive, three CD4 memory, two CD8 naive and one CD8 memory plates were used.

This CDR3 is built from 14 residues. CDR1 and CDR2 (germline): SGHRS, YFSETQ. The junction had 4 bases not matched to a gene; V was cut back by 4 bases and J by 4 bases. Study-level points and caveats: Genetic and exposure-history diversity was limited by the small donor number.

The genomic DNA of each subset was split evenly across several immunoSEQ plates. TCRdb's table, derived via immunoSEQ multiplex PCR, lists solely in-frame clones and lacks some. The data contain 2.3 million or so clones, 85% to 95% of them singletons. What was sequenced was naive CD4+ T cells from PBMCs. Subset indicated: CD45RA+ positively selected. The rearrangement joins TRBV5-1 to TRBJ2-3, with 9 bases that match TRBD1. The sequence derives from a man aged 18-30 years in good health. Some clones in this sample may be carry-over from other donors' samples. The CDR3 reads CASSLDRGPDTQYF. The DNA for the CDR3 is TGCGCCAGCAGCCTGGACAGGGGCCCAGATACGCAGTATTTT.